A selection of T cell receptor beta chains follows, all from one sample in a study of shared T cell receptors in the human thymus. Sequencing was performed with immunoSEQ multiplex PCR; in TCRdb, only in-frame clones are kept and a portion is missing. The sample has 600,000 to 900,000 clones, around 85% seen once. The same specimen was also included in a second study, on human thymus T cells.

The sequencing sample was made of thymocytes. These receptors were obtained from a girl under three years old with a congenital heart defect. CDR3s include the opening cysteine and the closing phenylalanine or tryptophan. Each record gives: J gene, clone size, D gene, V gene, CDR3 protein, CDR3 DNA. The D gene is left open where the match is weak. Expanded clones get a size class; other rows say once, few or many, or leave the size out.

>TRBJ2-2|NA|TRBD1|TRBV6-5
CASSLDRGNTGELFF
TGTGCCAGCAGTTTAGACAGGGGTAACACCGGGGAGCTGTTTTTT
>TRBJ1-3|NA|NA|TRBV2
CASSAADSGNTIYF
TGTGCCAGCAGTGCTGCAGATTCTGGAAACACCATATATTTT
>TRBJ1-2|NA|TRBD1|TRBV6-4
CASSDSRQGPYGYTF
TGTGCCAGCAGTGACTCCCGACAGGGCCCTTATGGCTACACCTTC
>TRBJ1-3|NA|NA|TRBV7-2
CASSLETSGNTIYF
TGTGCCAGCAGCTTGGAGACCTCGGGAAACACCATATATTTT
>TRBJ2-1|NA|TRBD1|TRBV14
CASSVLDRWEQFF
TGTGCCAGCAGCGTACTGGACAGGTGGGAGCAGTTCTTC
>TRBJ1-1|NA|TRBD1|TRBV4-3
CASSRRQGRTEAFF
TGCGCCAGCAGCCGCCGACAGGGGAGAACTGAAGCTTTCTTT
>TRBJ1-2|NA|TRBD1|TRBV2
CASSGTGYGYTF
TGTGCCAGCAGTGGGACAGGCTATGGCTACACCTTC
>TRBJ1-1|NA|TRBD1|TRBV9
CASSADRERSMNTEAFF
TGTGCCAGCAGCGCAGACAGGGAAAGATCGATGAACACTGAAGCTTTCTTT
>TRBJ1-1|NA|TRBD1|TRBV6-1
CASISGTGKTEAFF
TGTGCCAGCATATCCGGGACAGGGAAGACTGAAGCTTTCTTT
>TRBJ1-1|NA|NA|TRBV2
CASSDHVGGDTEAFF
TGTGCCAGCAGTGATCACGTGGGGGGAGACACTGAAGCTTTCTTT
>TRBJ1-1|NA|NA|TRBV5-1
CASRTDDEHYLDTEAFF
TGCGCCAGTAGGACAGATGATGAACACTATTTGGACACTGAAGCTTTCTTT
>TRBJ1-3|NA|NA|TRBV19
CASSIGGAGYSGNTIYF
TGTGCCAGTAGTATTGGGGGGGCAGGGTACTCTGGAAACACCATATATTTT
>TRBJ1-4|NA|NA|TRBV18
CASSPPGIVGEKLFF
TGTGCCAGCTCACCCCCGGGGATAGTGGGTGAAAAACTGTTTTTT
>TRBJ2-2|NA|NA|TRBV4-3
CASSQELDERAGATGELFF
TGCGCCAGCAGCCAAGAGTTGGACGAGAGGGCAGGGGCCACCGGGGAGCTGTTTTTT
>TRBJ2-6|few|NA|TRBV28
CASGLDSGANVLTF
TGTGCCAGCGGTCTAGACTCTGGGGCCAACGTCCTGACTTTC
>TRBJ1-2|NA|NA|TRBV27
CASSLRRPDYGYTF
TGTGCCAGCAGTTTAAGGCGGCCGGACTATGGCTACACCTTC
>TRBJ1-3|NA|TRBD1|TRBV4-1
CASSQAPRTQGSGNTIYF
TGCGCCAGCAGCCAAGCCCCCCGCACACAGGGGTCTGGAAACACCATATATTTT
>TRBJ1-2|NA|NA|TRBV19
CASSIIDAVGGDGYTF
TGTGCCAGTAGTATCATCGACGCGGTTGGGGGCGATGGCTACACCTTC
>TRBJ1-4|once|NA|TRBV2
CASSEKDTEKLFF
TGTGCCAGCAGTGAAAAGGACACGGAAAAACTGTTTTTT
>TRBJ2-1|NA|TRBD2|TRBV28
CASSQPSGGALNEQFF
TGTGCCAGCAGTCAGCCCAGCGGGGGGGCCCTCAATGAGCAGTTCTTC
>TRBJ2-1|NA|NA|TRBV4-1
CASSQHPSEANEQFF
TGCGCCAGCAGCCAACATCCTAGCGAAGCCAATGAGCAGTTCTTC
>TRBJ1-2|NA|NA|TRBV2
CASSEARRGYGYTF
TGTGCCAGCAGTGAAGCGCGCCGGGGTTATGGCTACACCTTC
>TRBJ2-1|NA|NA|TRBV7-3
CASSPGQPKGIDEQFF
TGTGCCAGCAGCCCTGGACAGCCAAAAGGGATCGATGAGCAGTTCTTC
>TRBJ1-2|NA|TRBD1|TRBV7-2
CASSLATGVAYGYTF
TGTGCCAGCAGCTTAGCAACAGGGGTGGCCTATGGCTACACCTTC
>TRBJ1-1|once|NA|TRBV5-1
CASSLFCNGTPLTNTEAFF
TGCGCCAGCAGCTTGTTCTGTAACGGGACTCCCTTAACGAACACTGAAGCTTTCTTT
>TRBJ2-7|NA|NA|TRBV5-1
CASSEGEVYEQYF
TGCGCCAGCTCGGAAGGTGAGGTCTACGAGCAGTACTTC
>TRBJ2-2|NA|NA|TRBV19
CASRGQSRLNTNTGELFF
TGTGCCAGTAGAGGACAGAGCCGGCTAAATACGAACACCGGGGAGCTGTTTTTT
>TRBJ2-7|NA|TRBD1|TRBV6-1
CASRTPGQAYEQYF
TGTGCCAGCAGGACGCCGGGACAGGCCTACGAGCAGTACTTC
>TRBJ2-1|NA|TRBD1|TRBV18
CASSYPNRDSSVNEQFF
TGTGCCAGCTCCTACCCAAACCGGGACAGTTCGGTCAATGAGCAGTTCTTC
>TRBJ2-1|once|TRBD2|TRBV9
CASSVRDYNNEQFF
TGTGCCAGCAGCGTCCGGGACTACAACAATGAGCAGTTCTTC
>TRBJ1-6|NA|NA|TRBV4-2
CASSHGQTSSYNSPLHF
TGTGCCAGCAGCCATGGACAGACAAGCTCCTATAATTCACCCCTCCACTTT
>TRBJ1-1|NA|NA|TRBV11-2
CASSSQGGVTEAFF
TGTGCCAGCAGCTCCCAGGGTGGGGTTACTGAAGCTTTCTTT
>TRBJ2-1|NA|TRBD1|TRBV28
CASSSTGDPSYNEQFF
TGTGCCAGCAGTTCAACAGGGGACCCCTCCTACAATGAGCAGTTCTTC
>TRBJ2-7|NA|NA|TRBV7-9
CASSLLYEQYF
TGTGCCAGCAGCTTACTCTACGAGCAGTACTTC
>TRBJ2-1|NA|TRBD2|TRBV4-1
CASSLLRGLAFGAYNEQFF
TGCGCCAGCAGCCTCCTTCGGGGACTAGCCTTTGGCGCCTACAATGAGCAGTTCTTC
>TRBJ1-5|NA|TRBD1|TRBV7-2
CASSARGIGQPQHF
TGTGCCAGCAGCGCCAGGGGGATCGGTCAGCCCCAGCATTTT
>TRBJ1-2|NA|NA|TRBV4-1
CASSQPRHGGYTF
TGCGCCAGCAGCCAACCTAGGCACGGCGGCTACACCTTC
>TRBJ1-3|NA|TRBD1|TRBV12-5
CASGPFPGQGDNTIYF
TGTGCTAGTGGACCATTCCCGGGACAGGGGGACAACACCATATATTTT
>TRBJ1-2|NA|NA|TRBV19
CASSIRGLGHGYTF
TGTGCCAGTAGTATTCGGGGGTTAGGGCATGGCTACACCTTC
>TRBJ2-3|NA|NA|TRBV9
CASSVGGDDEGSDTQYF
TGTGCCAGCAGCGTAGGGGGGGACGACGAAGGGTCAGATACGCAGTATTTT
>TRBJ1-5|NA|NA|TRBV12-5
CASGLVRAGTPGQPQHF
TGTGCTAGTGGTTTGGTACGGGCGGGCACCCCGGGGCAGCCCCAGCATTTT
>TRBJ1-1|NA|NA|TRBV4-3
CASSQSGRGGFDTEAFF
TGCGCCAGCAGCCAATCCGGTCGGGGGGGTTTTGACACTGAAGCTTTCTTT
>TRBJ1-4|NA|TRBD1|TRBV4-2
CASSQDPHRDSSVPGNEKLFF
TGTGCCAGCAGCCAAGACCCCCACCGGGACAGCTCAGTTCCGGGTAATGAAAAACTGTTTTTT
>TRBJ2-5|NA|NA|TRBV29-1
CSVVPLEGGQETQYF
TGCAGCGTTGTTCCCCTAGAAGGAGGCCAAGAGACCCAGTACTTC
>TRBJ1-1|once|NA|TRBV18
CASSPGTGRPNTEAFF
TGTGCCAGCTCACCAGGAACGGGTCGACCGAACACTGAAGCTTTCTTT
>TRBJ2-7|NA|NA|TRBV5-5
CASSLGTYPWLEQYF
TGTGCCAGCAGCTTGGGCACTTATCCTTGGTTAGAGCAGTACTTC
>TRBJ1-5|NA|TRBD1|TRBV19
CASSNETRDRGKGGQPQHF
TGTGCCAGTAGTAACGAGACCCGGGACAGGGGAAAGGGGGGTCAGCCCCAGCATTTT
>TRBJ1-1|NA|NA|TRBV4-3
CASSPNWDTLNTEAFF
TGCGCCAGCAGCCCTAATTGGGACACTCTGAACACTGAAGCTTTCTTT
>TRBJ1-2|NA|TRBD1|TRBV4-1
CASSQGHGTAYGYTF
TGCGCCAGCAGCCAAGGGCACGGGACAGCCTATGGCTACACCTTC
>TRBJ1-2|few|TRBD1|TRBV29-1
CSVVPGQGAYGYTF
TGCAGCGTTGTTCCGGGACAGGGTGCCTATGGCTACACCTTC
>TRBJ2-1|NA|TRBD2|TRBV14
CASSHSTRGTRGANEQFF
TGTGCCAGCAGCCATAGCACGAGGGGGACTAGAGGGGCTAATGAGCAGTTCTTC
>TRBJ1-5|NA|NA|TRBV10-3
CAISESTTGSNQPQHF
TGTGCCATCAGTGAGTCGACTACAGGGAGCAATCAGCCCCAGCATTTT
>TRBJ2-6|NA|TRBD1|TRBV4-2
CASSQRVGQPPKGASGANVLTF
TGTGCCAGCAGCCAGAGAGTGGGCCAGCCTCCGAAGGGGGCCTCTGGGGCCAACGTCCTGACTTTC
>TRBJ1-1|NA|NA|TRBV28
CASSPSGGKGTEAFF
TGTGCCAGCAGCCCCTCCGGGGGGAAAGGCACTGAAGCTTTCTTT
>TRBJ2-3|few|TRBD2|TRBV25-1
CASSDWGLAGGLDTQYF
TGTGCCAGCAGTGATTGGGGACTAGCGGGGGGGTTAGATACGCAGTATTTT
>TRBJ2-3|NA|NA|TRBV5-4
CASSYTQIGAYPSTDTQYF
TGTGCCAGCAGCTACACTCAAATTGGGGCTTACCCTAGCACAGATACGCAGTATTTT
>TRBJ1-2|NA|TRBD1|TRBV5-1
CASSSGQGEGYTF
TGCGCCAGCAGCTCCGGACAGGGAGAAGGCTACACCTTC
>TRBJ2-5|NA|TRBD1|TRBV5-1
CASSYRGPETQYF
TGCGCCAGCAGCTACAGGGGGCCAGAGACCCAGTACTTC
>TRBJ1-2|NA|TRBD1|TRBV6-5
CASRRTGLSYGYTF
TGTGCCAGCAGAAGGACAGGGCTCTCCTATGGCTACACCTTC